The 19 T cell receptor beta chains given below trace back to one sample, sequenced in a study of PD-1 blockade in classical Hodgkin lymphoma. Sequenced by immunoSEQ multiplex PCR; TCRdb stores in-frame clones only, minus some. The sample has about 30,000 clones; roughly 76% are singletons. With no exception, relapse followed autologous stem cell transplantation in all patients, and brentuximab vedotin exposure varied. The sample in question was peripheral blood mononuclear cells (PBMCs), obtained before the second cycle of nivolumab. Every receptor here comes from a human donor with classical Hodgkin lymphoma.

V gene TRBV5-4 combines with J gene TRBJ1-1; tentatively, D is TRBD1 (5 bases). This CDR3 region has 13 residues. V gave up 2 bases and J gave up 3 bases, with 8 bases separating them. Germline loops: CDR1 SGHNT, CDR2 YYREEE (reference sequence). CDR3 coding DNA: TGTGCCAGCAGCTTTGACAGACACACTGAAGCTTTCTTT. Translation: CASSFDRHTEAFF.

The J gene is TRBJ1-2, the V gene TRBV7-9, with no clear D. The germline V gene encodes CDR1 SEHNR and CDR2 FQNEAQ (reference sequence). The V end lost 5 bases, the J end lost 3 bases, and 13 bases lay between the germline ends. This CDR3 contains 14 residues. This CDR3 is CASSPPGGYYGYTF. CDR3 nucleotide sequence: TGTGCCAGCAGCCCCCCTGGAGGATACTATGGCTACACCTTC.

The rearrangement links TRBV5-6 to TRBJ1-2; no firm D call. Germline V gene data show CDR1 as SGHDT and CDR2 as YYEEEE. V was trimmed by 4 bases and J by 0 bases, leaving 13 bases between them. This CDR3 is built from 15 residues. CDR3 sequence reads: CASSEYGSPNYGYTF. CDR3 in DNA: TGTGCCAGCAGCGAATACGGGAGCCCTAACTATGGCTACACCTTC. Filled out from reference TRBV5-6 and TRBJ1-2, the complete variable domain reads DAGVTQSPTHLIKTRGQQVTLRCSPKSGHDTVSWYQQALGQGPQFIFQYYEEEERQRGNFPDRFSGHQFPNYSSELNVNALLLGDSALYLCASSEYGSPNYGYTFGSGTRLTVV.

This rearrangement joins TRBV10-3 to TRBJ2-5; TRBD2 matches 12 bases. Germline trimming cut 3 bases from V and 4 bases from J; bases unmatched to any gene: 6. This CDR3 has 16 amino acids. The germline V gene encodes CDR1 ENHRY and CDR2 SYGVKD. DNA for the CDR3: TGTGCCATCAGTGATCCTAGCGGGGGGGGTGGAGAGACCCAGTACTTC. Amino acids: CAISDPSGGGGETQYF.

The chain has TRBV5-1 and TRBJ2-5, with a possible D match to TRBD1 (5 bases). V was pared by 4 bases and J by 5 bases, with 18 bases between. The germline gives CDR1 SGHRS, CDR2 YFSETQ. The CDR3 is 15 residues long. DNA of the CDR3: TGCGCCAGCAGCCGCGGTCGGCAGGGTGAGGAGACCCAGTACTTC. Amino acid sequence: CASSRGRQGEETQYF.

The rearrangement joins TRBV15 to TRBJ2-5, with 9 bases aligning to TRBD2. V trimming: 5 bases; J trimming: 5 bases; junction bases outside the gene matches: 12. CDR3 length: 16 residues. CDR1 is LNHNV and CDR2 is YYDKDF in the germline V gene (reference sequence). DNA for the CDR3: TGTGCCACCAGCCCTATTTGGCGGGGGGGGGAGGAGACCCAGTACTTC. This sequence encodes CATSPIWRGGEETQYF.

The chain uses TRBV28 and TRBJ1-1; 7 bases match TRBD1. From germline, CDR1 is MDHEN and CDR2 SYDVKM. The CDR3 is 19 amino acids. Germline trimming cut 4 bases from V and 5 bases from J; bases unmatched to any gene: 22. CDR3 sequence reads: CASSSGVVGDRDLGTEAFF. CDR3 DNA sequence: TGTGCCAGCAGTTCCGGGGTCGTGGGAGACAGGGACCTTGGTACTGAAGCTTTCTTT.

The chain recombines TRBV19 with TRBJ1-4; the D gene is possibly TRBD1 (5 bases). This CDR3 contains 14 residues. Per the germline V gene, CDR1 is LNHDA and CDR2 is SQIVND (reference sequence). V was shortened by 8 bases and J by 7 bases, with 17 bases between the two germline ends. The CDR3 region is CASFVGQGSEKLFF. The CDR3 DNA follows: TGTGCCAGTTTCGTCGGGCAGGGTAGTGAAAAACTGTTTTTT.

CDR3 nucleotide sequence: TGTGCCAGCAGTTATGAACAGGGACGGGGTTTTGGCTACACCTTC. This translates into CASSYEQGRGFGYTF. The rearrangement joins TRBV6-5 to TRBJ1-2, with D possibly being TRBD1 (6 bases). The CDR3 runs 15 residues. Trimming left V 3 bases short and J 7 bases short, with 18 bases between. In germline, CDR1 is MNHEY, CDR2 SVGAGI.

This clone was counted between two and nine times. This chain joins TRBV15 and TRBJ1-1; D unclear. Trimming removed 9 bases from V and 0 bases from J, with 11 bases in between. The CDR3 totals 13 residues. Germline loops: CDR1 LNHNV, CDR2 YYDKDF (reference sequence). The CDR3: CATSQGLNTEAFF. The CDR3 coding sequence is TGTGCCACTAGTCAAGGGTTGAACACTGAAGCTTTCTTT.

This chain connects TRBV19 to TRBJ1-5; D unresolved. Trimming left V 1 base short and J 6 bases short, with 7 bases between. This CDR3 contains 13 residues. CDR1 is LNHDA and CDR2 is SQIVND in the germline V gene (reference sequence). In nucleotides, the CDR3 is TGTGCCAGTAGTATAGTGGGTTTTCAGCCCCAGCATTTT. It encodes CASSIVGFQPQHF.

The CDR3 protein is CASSLGLGGGETQYF. Here the CDR3 DNA reads TGTGCCAGCAGCTTAGGGTTAGGGGGCGGTGAGACCCAGTACTTC. The chain uses TRBV11-3 and TRBJ2-5; 7 bases fit TRBD1. In germline, CDR1 is SGHNT, CDR2 YENEEA. The CDR3 has 15 amino acids. The V gene end was trimmed by 1 base and the J gene end by 5 bases; junction bases not matched to a gene: 7.

The chain is built from TRBV10-3 and TRBJ1-5; no firm D call. Germline loops: CDR1 ENHRY, CDR2 SYGVKD. There are 13 residues in the CDR3. The CDR3 loop reads CATHPDLTQPQHF. DNA for the CDR3: TGTGCAACCCATCCCGACTTGACTCAGCCCCAGCATTTT.

The chain employs TRBV6-1 and TRBJ1-4; D remains unclear. Per germline, CDR1 MNHNS and CDR2 SASEGT. The CDR3 totals 16 residues. The germline V and J ends were trimmed by 1 base and 0 bases, with 9 bases remaining between them. As DNA, the CDR3 is TGTGCCAGCAGTGAAGAGGTGGCAGCAACTAATGAAAAACTGTTTTTT. It specifies CASSEEVAATNEKLFF.

The chain employs TRBV18 and TRBJ1-6; the D gene is possibly TRBD1 (5 bases). Germline CDR1 KGHSH, CDR2 LQKENI. The CDR3 length is 15 residues. Trimming left V 1 base short and J 9 bases short, with 13 bases between. CDR3 residues: CASSPLGMGGSPLHF. CDR3 bases: TGTGCCAGCTCACCACTGGGGATGGGGGGTTCACCCCTCCACTTT.

This clone has a single count. The J gene is TRBJ2-1, the V gene TRBV19, with TRBD2 matching 10 bases. Per the germline V gene, CDR1 is LNHDA and CDR2 is SQIVND (reference sequence). V shed 3 bases, J shed 9 bases, and the junction held 5 bases outside the gene matches. This CDR3 comprises 14 residues. The CDR3 reads CASSISGGRGEQFF. The CDR3 DNA reads TGTGCCAGTAGTATTAGCGGGGGGCGTGGTGAGCAGTTCTTC.

DNA of the CDR3: TGCGCCAGCAGCCAAGAATGGTCCAGGACCTACTATGGCTACACCTTC. It yields the protein CASSQEWSRTYYGYTF. The chain has TRBV4-1 and TRBJ1-2; D not certain. The CDR3 totals 16 residues. Germline loops: CDR1 MGHRA, CDR2 YSYEKL. V lost 0 bases and J lost 3, with 14 bases in between.

This clone was seen a few times. This chain uses TRBV18 with TRBJ2-7, with TRBD2 identical over 10 bases. The CDR3 sequence is 14 residues long. Trimming at V came to 3 bases and at J to 4 bases, leaving 3 bases not matched to a gene. From germline, CDR1 is KGHSH and CDR2 LQKENI. The CDR3 is CASSPTSGLYEQYV. DNA for the CDR3: TGTGCCAGCTCACCGACTAGCGGGCTTTACGAGCAGTACGTC.

The rearrangement joins TRBV11-2 to TRBJ1-3, with 9 positions matching TRBD1. V lost 2 bases to trimming and J lost 9 bases; unmatched junction nucleotides: 5. Per the germline V gene, CDR1 is SGHAT and CDR2 is FQNNGV. This CDR3 region has 14 residues. CDR3 in amino acids: CASSLTGGRVTIYF. CDR3 DNA sequence: TGTGCCAGCAGCTTAACAGGGGGCAGGGTCACCATATATTTT.